This entry lists 4 T cell receptor beta chains sequenced from one sample in a study of beta chain features in type 1 diabetes. Reverse transcribing all isolated RNA meant expressed TCRB transcripts were sequenced. Profiling relied on immunoSEQ multiplex PCR, and the TCRdb table lists in-frame clones only, not all of them. The sample carries about half a million clones, approximately 10% recorded once. Sequenced input: naive CD4+ T cells from blood. The receptor source for this set is a woman under 30 in good health.

This chain joins TRBV4-2 and TRBJ2-1, with 7 bases that match TRBD2. V dropped 0 bases and J dropped 5; count of bases not matched to a gene: 4. CDR1 is LGHNA and CDR2 is YNFKEQ in the germline V gene. The CDR3 loop spans 15 amino acids. The CDR3 coding sequence is TGTGCCAGCAGCCAAGACTTGGGGGGGAACAATGAGCAGTTCTTC. Protein sequence: CASSQDLGGNNEQFF.

This clone was observed a few times. The chain recombines TRBV4-3 with TRBJ2-1, with D unresolved. Germline V lookup: CDR1 LGHNA, CDR2 YSLEER. This CDR3 has 17 residues. V shed 1 base and J shed 0 bases, with 13 bases lying between them. Here the CDR3 DNA reads TGCGCCAGCAGCCAAGCCCCGGACCCCAGCTCCTACAATGAGCAGTTCTTC. It yields the protein CASSQAPDPSSYNEQFF.

The rearrangement links TRBV4-3 to TRBJ2-3; 10 positions match TRBD2. The CDR3 is 18 amino acids. Per the germline V gene, CDR1 is LGHNA and CDR2 is YSLEER. Losses at the gene ends were 4 bases for V and 2 bases for J; bases not matched to a gene: 12. The CDR3 spells CASSPRASGGRITDTQYF. The CDR3, as DNA: TGCGCCAGCAGCCCCCGCGCTAGCGGGGGCCGAATCACAGATACGCAGTATTTT.

V is TRBV18 and J is TRBJ2-7, with 9 bases fitting TRBD2. Germline V lookup: CDR1 KGHSH, CDR2 LQKENI. V trimming: 6 bases; J trimming: 6 bases; junction bases outside the gene matches: 27. CDR3 length: 20 amino acids. Here the CDR3 DNA reads TGTGCCAGCTCTGCGGCGAGGGGTAAGACTAGCGGAGGCACTACCCTCGAGCAGTACTTC. It encodes CASSAARGKTSGGTTLEQYF.